A selection of T cell receptor beta chains follows, all from one sample in a study of blood T cell repertoires in COVID-19. Profiling relied on immunoSEQ multiplex PCR, and the TCRdb table lists in-frame clones only, not all of them. The profile shows fewer than 75,000 clones, about 88% of them singletons. What was sequenced was peripheral blood. Every receptor here comes from a human donor in a cohort sampled during active COVID-19. Each CDR3 is given with its conserved first and last residue. The order of the fields is D gene, clone size, J gene, V gene, CDR3 protein, CDR3 DNA. A D gene is named only where the DNA matches it firmly. Only part of the rows carry a size: once, few, many, or a class if the clone is expanded.

TRBD2,-,TRBJ2-7,TRBV10-3,CAIRDSGSTYEQYF,TGTGCCATCAGGGATAGCGGGTCAACCTACGAGCAGTACTTC
-,-,TRBJ1-2,TRBV29-1,CSVESVNYGYTF,TGCAGCGTTGAATCAGTTAACTATGGCTACACCTTC
TRBD2,-,TRBJ2-5,TRBV30,CAWSVLAGGRTQYF,TGTGCCTGGAGTGTACTAGCGGGGGGCAGGACCCAGTACTTC
-,few,TRBJ2-3,TRBV11-1,CASSTVTDTQYF,TGTGCCAGCAGTACAGTTACAGATACGCAGTATTTT
TRBD2,-,TRBJ2-1,TRBV28,CASTGLVNEQFF,TGTGCCAGCACGGGACTAGTGAATGAGCAGTTCTTC
-,-,TRBJ1-2,TRBV2,CATPDSLRASRNYGYTF,TGTGCCACCCCAGACAGCCTCAGGGCCTCCAGGAACTATGGCTACACCTTC
TRBD2,-,TRBJ2-1,TRBV7-9,CASSLDSRASGLDNEQFF,TGTGCCAGCAGCTTAGACTCCCGGGCTAGCGGGTTGGACAATGAGCAGTTCTTC
TRBD1,-,TRBJ2-7,TRBV18,CASSPGQGRYEQYF,TGTGCCAGCTCACCGGGACAGGGGCGCTACGAGCAGTACTTC
TRBD1,-,TRBJ1-4,TRBV19,CASADRGGNEKLFF,TGTGCCAGTGCGGACAGGGGGGGAAATGAAAAACTGTTTTTT
-,-,TRBJ2-5,TRBV6-5,CATKRGGETQYF,TGTGCCACCAAGAGAGGAGGAGAGACCCAGTACTTC
TRBD2,-,TRBJ2-3,TRBV28,CASITGPSGSTDTQYF,TGTGCCAGTATTACCGGTCCTAGCGGGTCTACAGATACGCAGTATTTT
TRBD1,-,TRBJ2-4,TRBV12-3/TRBV12-4,CASQTGGNIQYF,TGTGCCAGTCAGACAGGGGGAAACATTCAGTACTTC
TRBD1,-,TRBJ2-1,TRBV9,CASSVDNRGNEQFF,TGTGCCAGCAGCGTAGATAACAGGGGAAATGAGCAGTTCTTC
TRBD2,once,TRBJ2-1,TRBV7-8,CASSLSGSSYNEQFF,TGTGCCAGCAGCCTTAGCGGGAGCTCCTACAATGAGCAGTTCTTC
TRBD1,-,TRBJ1-2,TRBV9,CASSFRRGQGANGYTF,TGTGCCAGCAGCTTCCGTAGGGGACAGGGGGCAAATGGCTACACCTTC
TRBD2,-,TRBJ2-7,TRBV4-2,CASSHRLAGGSAYEQYF,TGTGCCAGCAGCCACCGACTAGCGGGAGGGTCGGCCTACGAGCAGTACTTC
TRBD2,-,TRBJ2-1,TRBV6-5,CASSPRGVDEQFF,TGTGCCAGCAGTCCCCGGGGGGTTGATGAGCAGTTCTTC
TRBD1,few,TRBJ2-6,TRBV28,CATFSQGVGGANVLTF,TGTGCCACCTTCTCGCAGGGGGTTGGCGGGGCCAACGTCCTGACTTTC
TRBD2,-,TRBJ2-7,TRBV4-2,CASSQGLAGAYEQYF,TGTGCCAGCAGCCAAGGGCTAGCGGGAGCTTACGAGCAGTACTTC
TRBD2,-,TRBJ2-2,TRBV7-9,CASSRRFPGTSGSGELFF,TGTGCCAGCAGCCGCAGGTTTCCGGGGACTAGCGGGTCCGGGGAGCTGTTTTTT
TRBD1,-,TRBJ1-2,TRBV3-1/TRBV3-2,CASSQDRTGAGGYTF,TGTGCCAGCAGCCAAGACAGGACAGGGGCGGGTGGCTACACCTTC
-,once,TRBJ2-1,TRBV6-2/TRBV6-3,CASSYGSAPSYNEQFF,TGTGCCAGCAGTTACGGTAGCGCCCCCTCCTACAATGAGCAGTTCTTC
TRBD1,-,TRBJ2-3,TRBV11-3,CASSGSRDRDTDTQYF,TGTGCCAGCAGCGGGAGCCGGGACAGGGACACAGATACGCAGTATTTT
-,once,TRBJ1-5,TRBV28,CASSTPILAGQPYSNQPQHF,TGTGCCAGCAGTACCCCCATTCTAGCTGGGCAGCCATATAGCAATCAGCCCCAGCATTTT